This T cell receptor (beta chain) originates from a study of cytomegalovirus exposure and HLA in healthy donors. In the study overall: About 84% of 398 genotyped donors fell in the Caucasian-associated ancestry cluster.

PCR amplification relied on 60 Vbeta primers (plus 13 Jbeta primers). Libraries were prepared by immunoSEQ multiplex PCR; TCRdb keeps only in-frame clonotypes and omits some of them. The table includes approximately 150,000 clones, approximately 80% detected once. Study conclusions and caveats: What a later analysis reportedly showed was that an Asian-associated ancestry cluster had fewer N-insertions than the approximately 700-donor mean. It was likely that a cluster of highly shared sequence variants was a sequencing artifact.

CDR3 length: 19 residues. Germline trimming cut 1 base from V and 2 bases from J; bases unmatched to any gene: 7. CDR1 is SGHTA, CDR2 FQGNSA, per germline. Notes on this clone: Antigen specificity is unknown.

This TCR came from a man between 18 and 35 years old in good health and CMV-seronegative. The sequencing input was PBMCs. J is TRBJ1-6 and V is TRBV7-2; 11 nucleotides line up with TRBD1. The CDR3 loop is CASSLDAGQGVPYNSPLHF. Written as DNA, the CDR3 is TGTGCCAGCAGCTTAGATGCGGGACAGGGGGTGCCCTATAATTCACCCCTCCACTTT.